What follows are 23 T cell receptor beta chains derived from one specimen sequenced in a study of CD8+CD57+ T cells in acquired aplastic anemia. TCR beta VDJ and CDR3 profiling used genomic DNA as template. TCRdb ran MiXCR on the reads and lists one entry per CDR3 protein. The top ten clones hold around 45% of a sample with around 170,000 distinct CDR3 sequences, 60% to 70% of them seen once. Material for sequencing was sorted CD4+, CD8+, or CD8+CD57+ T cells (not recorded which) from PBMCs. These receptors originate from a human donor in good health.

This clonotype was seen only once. The chain's CDR3 is CASSLEAGGETQYF. The CDR3 DNA reads as TGCGCCAGCAGCTTGGAAGCAGGTGGGGAGACCCAGTACTTC. This rearrangement joins TRBV5-1 to TRBJ2-5; no clear D. V was clipped by 0 bases and J by 5 bases, with 11 bases between them. This CDR3 has 14 amino acids. CDR1 and CDR2 (germline): SGHRS, YFSETQ. The variable domain in full, completed from reference TRBV5-1 and TRBJ2-5, reads KAGVTQTPRYLIKTRGQQVTLSCSPISGHRSVSWYQQTPGQGLQFLFEYFSETQRNKGNFPGRFSGRQFSNSRSEMNVSTLELGDSALYLCASSLEAGGETQYFGPGTRLLVL.

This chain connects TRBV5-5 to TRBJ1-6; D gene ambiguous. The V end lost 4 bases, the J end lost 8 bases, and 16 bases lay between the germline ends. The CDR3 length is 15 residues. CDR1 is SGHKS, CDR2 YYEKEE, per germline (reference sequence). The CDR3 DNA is TGTGCCAGCAGCCCCACGTTGACGGTAGATTCACCCCTCCACTTT. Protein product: CASSPTLTVDSPLHF.

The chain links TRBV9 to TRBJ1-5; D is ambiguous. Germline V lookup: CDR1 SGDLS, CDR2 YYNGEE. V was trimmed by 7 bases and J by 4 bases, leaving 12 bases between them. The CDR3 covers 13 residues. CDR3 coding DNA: TGTGCCAGCGGGCAAAAGGAGAATCAGCCCCAGCATTTT. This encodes CASGQKENQPQHF.

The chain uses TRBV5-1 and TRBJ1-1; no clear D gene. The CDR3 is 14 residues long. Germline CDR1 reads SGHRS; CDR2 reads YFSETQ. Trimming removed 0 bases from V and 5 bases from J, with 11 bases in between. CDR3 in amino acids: CASSLVSTLTEAFF. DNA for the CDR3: TGCGCCAGCAGCTTGGTTTCCACTTTGACTGAAGCTTTCTTT.

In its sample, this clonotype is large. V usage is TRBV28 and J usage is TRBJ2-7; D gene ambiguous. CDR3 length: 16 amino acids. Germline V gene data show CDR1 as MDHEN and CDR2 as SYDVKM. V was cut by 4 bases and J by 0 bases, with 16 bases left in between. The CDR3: CASSSLLQLHSYEQYF. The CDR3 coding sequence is TGTGCCAGCAGTTCCCTACTGCAGTTACACTCCTACGAGCAGTACTTC.

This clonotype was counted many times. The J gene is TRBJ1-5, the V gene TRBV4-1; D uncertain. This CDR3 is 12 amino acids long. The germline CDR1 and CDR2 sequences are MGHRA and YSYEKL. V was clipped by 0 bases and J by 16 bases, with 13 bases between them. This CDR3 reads CASSQEGPPSHF. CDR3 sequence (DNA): TGCGCCAGCAGCCAAGAAGGGCCCCCCTCACATTTT.

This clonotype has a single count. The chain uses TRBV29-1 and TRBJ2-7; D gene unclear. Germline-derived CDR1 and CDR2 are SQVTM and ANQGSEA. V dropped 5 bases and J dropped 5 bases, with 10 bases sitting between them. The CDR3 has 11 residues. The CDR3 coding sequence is TGCAGCGTTAATACGGTGGACGAGCAGTACTTC. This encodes CSVNTVDEQYF.

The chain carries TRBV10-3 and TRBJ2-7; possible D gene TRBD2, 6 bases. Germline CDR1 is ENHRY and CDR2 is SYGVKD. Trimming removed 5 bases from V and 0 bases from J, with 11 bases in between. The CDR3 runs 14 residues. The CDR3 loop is CAISSPGGSYEQYF. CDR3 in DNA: TGTGCCATCAGTTCCCCCGGGGGCTCCTACGAGCAGTACTTC.

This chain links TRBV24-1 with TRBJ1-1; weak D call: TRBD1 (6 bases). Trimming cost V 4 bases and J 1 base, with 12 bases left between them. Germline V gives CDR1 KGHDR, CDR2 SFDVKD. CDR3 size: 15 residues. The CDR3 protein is CATSETGNGNTEAFF. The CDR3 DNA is TGTGCCACCAGTGAAACAGGGAATGGGAACACTGAAGCTTTCTTT.

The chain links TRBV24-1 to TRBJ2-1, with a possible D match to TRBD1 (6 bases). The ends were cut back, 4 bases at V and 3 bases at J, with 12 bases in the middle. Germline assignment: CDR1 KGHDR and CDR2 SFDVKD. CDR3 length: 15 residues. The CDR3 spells CATSDPLRGYNEQFF. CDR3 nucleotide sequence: TGTGCCACCAGTGACCCCCTCAGGGGCTACAATGAGCAGTTCTTC.

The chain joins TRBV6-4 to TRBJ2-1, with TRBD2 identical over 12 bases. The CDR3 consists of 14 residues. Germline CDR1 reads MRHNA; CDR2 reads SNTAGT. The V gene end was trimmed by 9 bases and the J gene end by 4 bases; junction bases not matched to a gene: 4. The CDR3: CASATSGGYNEQFF. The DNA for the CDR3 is TGTGCCAGTGCGACTAGCGGGGGTTACAATGAGCAGTTCTTC.

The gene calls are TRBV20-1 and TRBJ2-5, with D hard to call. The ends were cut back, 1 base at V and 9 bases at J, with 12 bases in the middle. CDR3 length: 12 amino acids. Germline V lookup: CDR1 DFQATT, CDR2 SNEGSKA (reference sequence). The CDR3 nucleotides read TGCAGTGCTAGAGTAGGGAATCAGCCCCAGTACTTC. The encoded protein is CSARVGNQPQYF.

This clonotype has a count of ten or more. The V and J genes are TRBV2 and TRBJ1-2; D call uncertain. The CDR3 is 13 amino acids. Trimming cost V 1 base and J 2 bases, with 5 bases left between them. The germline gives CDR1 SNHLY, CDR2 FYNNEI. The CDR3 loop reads CASSEVDNYGYTF. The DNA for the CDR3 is TGTGCCAGCAGTGAAGTGGACAACTATGGCTACACCTTC.

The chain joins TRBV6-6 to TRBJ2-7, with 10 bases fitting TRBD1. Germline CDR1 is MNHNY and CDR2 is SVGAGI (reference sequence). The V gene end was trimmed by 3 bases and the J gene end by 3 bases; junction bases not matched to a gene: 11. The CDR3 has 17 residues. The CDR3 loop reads CASSYVGGQGGIYEQYF. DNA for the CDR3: TGTGCCAGCAGTTATGTAGGTGGACAGGGGGGTATCTACGAGCAGTACTTC.

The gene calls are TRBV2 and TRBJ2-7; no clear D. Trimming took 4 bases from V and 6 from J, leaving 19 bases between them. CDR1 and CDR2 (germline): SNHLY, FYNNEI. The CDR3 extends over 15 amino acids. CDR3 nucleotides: TGTGCCAGCAGTGTTTTGGACGCCACAGTTGGCGAGCAGTACTTC. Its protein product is CASSVLDATVGEQYF.

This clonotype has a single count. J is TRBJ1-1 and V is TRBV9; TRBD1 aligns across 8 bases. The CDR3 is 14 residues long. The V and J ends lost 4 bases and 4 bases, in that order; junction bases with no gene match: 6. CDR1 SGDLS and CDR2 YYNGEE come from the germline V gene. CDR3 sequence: CASSPGTGLTEAFF. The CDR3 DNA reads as TGTGCCAGCAGCCCGGGGACAGGCCTCACTGAAGCTTTCTTT. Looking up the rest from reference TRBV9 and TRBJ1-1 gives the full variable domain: DSGVTQTPKHLITATGQRVTLRCSPRSGDLSVYWYQQSLDQGLQFLIQYYNGEERAKGNILERFSAQQFPDLHSELNLSSLELGDSALYFCASSPGTGLTEAFFGQGTRLTVV.

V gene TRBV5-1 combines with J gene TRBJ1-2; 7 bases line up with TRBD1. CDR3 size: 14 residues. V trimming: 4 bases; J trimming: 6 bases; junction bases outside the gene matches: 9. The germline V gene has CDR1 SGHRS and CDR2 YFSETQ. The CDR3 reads CASSPDRELDGYTF. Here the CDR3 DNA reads TGCGCCAGCAGCCCAGACAGGGAGCTTGATGGCTACACCTTC.

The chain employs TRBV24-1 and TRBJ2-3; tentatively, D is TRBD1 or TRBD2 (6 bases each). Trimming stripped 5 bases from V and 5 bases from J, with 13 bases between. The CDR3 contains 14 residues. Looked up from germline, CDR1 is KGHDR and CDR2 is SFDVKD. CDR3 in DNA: TGTGCCACCAGTGTGGGGGGCGCGGGAGATACGCAGTATTTT. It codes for CATSVGGAGDTQYF.

The CDR3 region has the DNA TGCAGTGCTTTCCCCCTTAAGGAGCATGAGCAGTTCTTC. Translation gives CSAFPLKEHEQFF. The chain uses TRBV20-1 and TRBJ2-1; D remains unclear. The V gene's germline CDR1 is DFQATT and CDR2 SNEGSKA (reference sequence). CDR3 size: 13 residues. Trimming removed 5 bases from V and 8 bases from J, with 16 bases in between.

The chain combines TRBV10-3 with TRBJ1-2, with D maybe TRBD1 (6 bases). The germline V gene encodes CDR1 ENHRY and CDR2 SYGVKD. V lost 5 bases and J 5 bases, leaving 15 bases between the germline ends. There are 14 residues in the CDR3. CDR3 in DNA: TGTGCCATCAGTCCTAGACAGGAATTGTATGGCTACACCTTC. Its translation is CAISPRQELYGYTF.

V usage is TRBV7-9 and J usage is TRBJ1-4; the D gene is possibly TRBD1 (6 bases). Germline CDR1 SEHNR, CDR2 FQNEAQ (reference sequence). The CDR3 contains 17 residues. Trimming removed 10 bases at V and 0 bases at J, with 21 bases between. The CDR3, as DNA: TGTGCCACCCCCTTCGGAGGGGGGATTGCAACTAATGAAAAACTGTTTTTT. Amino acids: CATPFGGGIATNEKLFF. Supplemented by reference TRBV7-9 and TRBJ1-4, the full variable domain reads DTGVSQNPRHKITKRGQNVTFRCDPISEHNRLYWYRQTLGQGPEFLTYFQNEAQLEKSRLLSDRFSAERPKGSFSTLEIQRTEQGDSAMYLCATPFGGGIATNEKLFFGSGTQLSVL.

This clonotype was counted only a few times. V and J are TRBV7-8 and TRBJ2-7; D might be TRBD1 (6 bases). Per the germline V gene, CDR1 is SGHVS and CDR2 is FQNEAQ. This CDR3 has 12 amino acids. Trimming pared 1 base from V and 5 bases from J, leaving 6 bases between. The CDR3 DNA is TGTGCCAGCAGCTTAGAGGGGGACGAGCAGTACTTC. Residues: CASSLEGDEQYF.

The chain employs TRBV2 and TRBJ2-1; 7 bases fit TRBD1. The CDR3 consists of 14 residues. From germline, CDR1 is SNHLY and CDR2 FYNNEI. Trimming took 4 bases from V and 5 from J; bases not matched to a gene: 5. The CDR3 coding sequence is TGTGCCAGCAGTGGCAGGACAGGCCACAATGAGCAGTTCTTC. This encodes CASSGRTGHNEQFF.